This record looks at one T cell receptor (beta chain) sequence and its context. What it binds is unknown. The V end was cut by 1 base, the J end by 6 bases, with 13 bases between. Germline lookup yields CDR1 SGHDN and CDR2 FVKESK. The CDR3 loop spans 14 amino acids. This sample is drawn from a study of identical twins. Through template switching, a universal primer site was introduced, and the cDNA contained unique molecular identifiers. Each CDR3 protein is one row after TCRdb ran MiXCR on the 5' RACE reads. This sample has around 960,000 distinct CDR3 sequences, with 9% to 15% found just once. Overall study findings and caveats: Invariant T cells like MAIT and iNKT could partly confound the zero-insertion analyses. Twin-shared out-of-frame alpha sequences were enriched for low generation probability. Conclusions came from cross-sectional statistical analysis, not from following the same donors.

These same records also appear under a second study, on yellow fever vaccine responses in identical twins.

This chain joins TRBV14 and TRBJ2-7; D uncertain. Material: PBMCs. This receptor was obtained from a young woman in good health. CDR3 in DNA: TGTGCCAGCAGCCAAGGAGTAGGGTTTGGCGAGCAGTACTTC. Translated, it gives CASSQGVGFGEQYF.